The 21 T cell receptor beta chains below all came from one sample that was sequenced in a study of blood T cell repertoires in COVID-19. Method: immunoSEQ multiplex PCR; TCRdb's copy keeps in-frame clones and lacks some. The sample has about 190,000 clones, around 78% seen once; the top ten hold 2.5% to 3%. The source material was peripheral blood. The source of these receptors is a woman at least 80 years old with active or convalescent COVID-19.

The V and J genes are TRBV4-2 and TRBJ1-5; no firm D call. Germline CDR1 is LGHNA and CDR2 is YNFKEQ. CDR3 size: 14 residues. V was cut by 0 bases and J by 5 bases, with 8 bases left in between. DNA of the CDR3: TGTGCCAGCAGCCAAGATTCCGCGTATCAGCCCCAGCATTTT. Translated: CASSQDSAYQPQHF.

This chain connects TRBV20-1 to TRBJ2-1; D possibly corresponds to TRBD2 (5 bases). The CDR3 covers 11 residues. From germline, CDR1 is DFQATT and CDR2 SNEGSKA (reference sequence). V shed 3 bases and J shed 12 bases, with 12 bases lying between them. CDR3 sequence reads: CSASMGAVQFF. Here the CDR3 DNA reads TGCAGTGCTAGTATGGGAGCTGTGCAGTTCTTC.

A few counts support this clone. The V call is TRBV5-1, the J call TRBJ2-3, with TRBD2 matching over 10 bases. Germline CDR1 SGHRS, CDR2 YFSETQ. Trimming took 0 bases from V and 1 from J; bases not matched to a gene: 5. The CDR3 is 17 amino acids. The chain's CDR3 is CASSLAKLAGGTDTQYF. The CDR3 coding sequence is TGCGCCAGCAGCTTGGCCAAGCTAGCGGGGGGCACAGATACGCAGTATTTT.

V gene TRBV21-1 combines with J gene TRBJ1-1; the table names TRBD1, a call not compared with the DNA. TRBV21-1 is given as a pseudogene. This CDR3 comprises 13 residues. The CDR3 sequence is CASIPVGGTEAFF. The CDR3 DNA reads as TGTGCCAGCATCCCGGTAGGGGGCACTGAAGCTTTCTTT.

This chain uses TRBV5-1 with TRBJ1-6, with 7 positions matching TRBD1. The CDR3 is 13 amino acids. The ends lost 3 bases at V and 7 bases at J; junction bases unmatched: 1. Germline CDR1 reads SGHRS; CDR2 reads YFSETQ. CDR3 region: CASSWGQNSPLHF. The CDR3 nucleotides are TGCGCCAGCAGCTGGGGACAGAATTCACCCCTCCACTTT.

This clone has more than one count but fewer than ten. A read error is likely, as this CDR3 ends without the conserved phenylalanine or tryptophan. The DNA is left out, because the CDR3 cannot be placed on it with certainty; the CDR3 is given as TCRdb lists it. The rearrangement uses TRBV7-9 and TRBJ1-1. The CDR3 length is 12 residues, termini included. CDR1 is SEHNR and CDR2 is FQNEAQ in the germline V gene (reference sequence). The CDR3 reads CASSLGQSSPTV.

The rearrangement uses TRBV7-9 and TRBJ2-7, with 9 bases that match TRBD1. The J segment lost 3 bases and the V segment lost 3 bases, leaving 3 bases of the junction unmatched. This CDR3 is built from 14 residues. Germline loops: CDR1 SEHNR, CDR2 FQNEAQ (reference sequence). The DNA of the CDR3 is TGTGCCAGCAGCTTCCGGGACAGGGTCTACGAGCAGTACTTC. The encoded protein is CASSFRDRVYEQYF.

J is TRBJ1-4 and V is TRBV28; possible D gene TRBD1, 5 bases. This CDR3 has 14 residues. In germline, CDR1 is MDHEN, CDR2 SYDVKM. Trimming took 2 bases from V and 7 from J, leaving 11 bases between them. The CDR3 reads CASSLGGKGEKLFF. In DNA form, the CDR3 reads TGTGCCAGCAGTTTAGGGGGGAAAGGTGAAAAACTGTTTTTT.

This chain connects TRBV6-2 or TRBV6-3 to TRBJ2-5; D is uncertain. V was trimmed by 0 bases and J by 1 base, leaving 12 bases between them. Germline V gene data show CDR1 as MNHEY and CDR2 as SVGEGT. The length of the CDR3 is 16 residues. The CDR3 sequence: CASSYSTKAFQETQYF. The CDR3 DNA follows: TGTGCCAGCAGTTACTCTACGAAAGCATTCCAAGAGACCCAGTACTTC.

This chain uses TRBV25-1 with TRBJ1-4, with TRBD1 matching 11 bases. The CDR3 runs to 14 residues. J lost 8 bases, V lost 5 bases, and 4 bases had no gene match. Looked up from germline, CDR1 is MGHDK and CDR2 is SYGVNS. The CDR3 region has the DNA TGTGCCAGCAGTAGGACAGGGGGCGAGGAAAAACTGTTTTTT. It yields the protein CASSRTGGEEKLFF.

The chain uses TRBV3-1 (or the pseudogene TRBV3-2) and TRBJ2-1, with 10 bases fitting TRBD1. Germline trimming cut 1 base from V and 7 bases from J; bases unmatched to any gene: 7. Germline V CDR1 and CDR2: LGHDT, YNNKEL (reference sequence). The CDR3 totals 16 residues. The CDR3: CASSQVGDRGLNEQFF. The CDR3 DNA is TGTGCCAGCAGCCAAGTTGGGGACAGGGGACTAAATGAGCAGTTCTTC.

This clone was picked up a small number of times. The chain couples TRBV6-5 to TRBJ1-2, with D hard to call. Germline lookup yields CDR1 MNHEY and CDR2 SVGAGI. V gave up 5 bases and J gave up 0 bases, with 7 bases separating them. The CDR3 sequence is 13 residues long. For the CDR3, the DNA is TGTGCCAGCAGTCACACAGCTAACTATGGCTACACCTTC. Translation gives CASSHTANYGYTF.

The chain carries TRBV7-2 and TRBJ1-4; the D gene is possibly TRBD1 (5 bases). The CDR3 extends over 15 amino acids. From germline, CDR1 is SGHTA and CDR2 FQGNSA. V dropped 5 bases and J dropped 2 bases, with 12 bases sitting between them. CDR3 sequence: CASSHGGWTNEKLFF. CDR3 DNA sequence: TGTGCCAGCAGCCATGGGGGGTGGACTAATGAAAAACTGTTTTTT.

This clone was detected once. The CDR3 region is CATSRDPASGDEQFF. As DNA, the CDR3 is TGTGCCACCAGCAGAGATCCGGCCAGCGGGGATGAGCAGTTCTTC. The chain uses TRBV15 and TRBJ2-1; the match to TRBD2 covers 7 bases. CDR1 and CDR2 from the germline V gene are LNHNV and YYDKDF (reference sequence). The CDR3 has 15 amino acids. V lost 0 bases, J lost 8 bases, and 7 bases stayed unmatched.

The chain uses TRBV29-1 and TRBJ2-3; 10 positions agree with TRBD1. The CDR3 contains 15 residues. Per germline, CDR1 SQVTM and CDR2 ANQGSEA. The ends lost 1 base at V and 6 bases at J; junction bases unmatched: 7. This CDR3 is CSVEASGTGVDTQYF. CDR3 coding DNA: TGCAGCGTTGAAGCGTCTGGGACAGGGGTGGATACGCAGTATTTT.

The rearrangement joins TRBV5-1 to TRBJ1-4, with 7 bases lining up with TRBD1. This CDR3 is built from 14 residues. Germline lookup yields CDR1 SGHRS and CDR2 YFSETQ. V gave up 1 base and J gave up 7 bases; unmatched junction bases: 4. The DNA of the CDR3 is TGCGCCAGCAGCTTGACAGGGGAGAGTGAAAAACTGTTTTTT. Its translation is CASSLTGESEKLFF.

The chain joins TRBV4-3 to TRBJ2-7; 14 bases are a match to TRBD2. This CDR3 has 16 amino acids. Germline CDR1 LGHNA, CDR2 YSLEER. Trimming cost V 4 bases and J 4 bases; bases outside gene matches: 6. DNA of the CDR3: TGCGCCAGCAGCCGAGGACTAGCGGGGGGTACGTACGAGCAGTACTTC. The encoded protein is CASSRGLAGGTYEQYF.

V is TRBV7-2 and J is TRBJ2-5; 11 positions match TRBD2. The V gene end was trimmed by 0 bases and the J gene end by 5 bases; junction bases not matched to a gene: 5. This CDR3 is built from 16 residues. The V gene's germline CDR1 is SGHTA and CDR2 FQGNSA. The CDR3 coding sequence is TGTGCCAGCAGCTTAGCTAGCGGGGGGGCTTGGGAGACCCAGTACTTC. Its translation: CASSLASGGAWETQYF.

V is TRBV6-5 and J is TRBJ2-2; weak D call: TRBD1 (6 bases). The ends were cut back, 2 bases at V and 5 bases at J, with 9 bases in the middle. CDR1 MNHEY and CDR2 SVGAGI come from the germline V gene. The CDR3 consists of 14 residues. CDR3 sequence: CASSYDRLTGELFF. Here the CDR3 DNA reads TGTGCCAGCAGTTACGACAGGTTAACCGGGGAGCTGTTTTTT.

This clone was picked up one time. V usage is TRBV3-1 (or the pseudogene TRBV3-2) and J usage is TRBJ2-5; 13 positions match TRBD2. CDR3 length equals 15 residues. The V and J ends lost 8 bases and 7 bases, in that order; junction bases with no gene match: 10. In germline, CDR1 is LGHDT, CDR2 YNNKEL (reference sequence). CDR3 DNA sequence: TGTGCCAGCCAGACTAGCGGGGGGACCATGAGGACCCAGTACTTC. Translated: CASQTSGGTMRTQYF.

The V and J genes are TRBV14 and TRBJ1-1, with a tentative D call TRBD1 (5 bases). The CDR3 totals 16 residues. CDR1 SGHDN and CDR2 FVKESK come from the germline V gene. Trimming took off 1 base at V and 3 bases at J, with 15 bases between the two ends. The CDR3 is CASSQASSFRDTEAFF. The CDR3 bases are TGTGCCAGCAGCCAAGCTTCGTCGTTCAGGGACACTGAAGCTTTCTTT.